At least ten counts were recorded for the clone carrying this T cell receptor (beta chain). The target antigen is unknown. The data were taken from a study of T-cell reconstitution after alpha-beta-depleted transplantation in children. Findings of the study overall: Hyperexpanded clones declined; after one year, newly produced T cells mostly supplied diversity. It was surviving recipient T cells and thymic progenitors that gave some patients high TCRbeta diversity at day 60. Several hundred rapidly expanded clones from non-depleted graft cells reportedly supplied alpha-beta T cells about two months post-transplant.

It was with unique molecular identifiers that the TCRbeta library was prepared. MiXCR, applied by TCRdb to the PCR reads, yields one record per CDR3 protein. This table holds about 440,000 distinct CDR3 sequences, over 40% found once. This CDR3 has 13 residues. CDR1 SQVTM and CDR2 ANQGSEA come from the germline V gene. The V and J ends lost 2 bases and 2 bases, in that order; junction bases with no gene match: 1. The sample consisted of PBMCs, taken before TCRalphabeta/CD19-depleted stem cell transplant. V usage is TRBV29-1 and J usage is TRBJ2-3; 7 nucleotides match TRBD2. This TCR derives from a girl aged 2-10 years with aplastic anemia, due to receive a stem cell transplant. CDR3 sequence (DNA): TGCAGCGTTGAAAGGGACTACACAGATACGCAGTATTTT. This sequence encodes CSVERDYTDTQYF.